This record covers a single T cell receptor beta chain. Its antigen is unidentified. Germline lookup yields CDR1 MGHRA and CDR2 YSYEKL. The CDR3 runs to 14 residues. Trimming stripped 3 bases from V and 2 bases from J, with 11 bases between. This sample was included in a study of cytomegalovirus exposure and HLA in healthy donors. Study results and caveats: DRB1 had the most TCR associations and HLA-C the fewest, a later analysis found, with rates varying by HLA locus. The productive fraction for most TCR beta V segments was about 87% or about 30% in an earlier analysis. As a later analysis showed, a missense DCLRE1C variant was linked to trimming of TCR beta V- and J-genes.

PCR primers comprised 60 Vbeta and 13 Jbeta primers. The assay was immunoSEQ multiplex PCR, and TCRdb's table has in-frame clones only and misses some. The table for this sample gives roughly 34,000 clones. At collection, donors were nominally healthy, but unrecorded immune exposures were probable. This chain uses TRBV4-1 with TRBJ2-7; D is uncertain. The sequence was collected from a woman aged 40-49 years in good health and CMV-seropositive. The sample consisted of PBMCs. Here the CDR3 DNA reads TGCGCCAGCAGCCAGGCTCAACGTGCCTACGAGCAGTACTTC. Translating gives CASSQAQRAYEQYF.